The rows below give T cell receptor beta chains drawn from one sample of a study of regulatory T cells in long-lasting Graves disease. Each CDR3 protein gets one entry after TCRdb re-called the multiplex PCR reads with MiXCR. The data hold about 470,000 distinct CDR3 sequences, with 20% to 25% observed a single time. The material was peripheral blood mononuclear cells (PBMCs), obtained when the disease was refractory, from a patient treated with antithyroid drugs. Receptors originate from a female donor with Graves disease. Both conserved end residues are trimmed from each CDR3.

cdr3_aa: ASSLVPAGLNEKLF
j_call: TRBJ1-4
v_call: TRBV7-8

cdr3_aa: ASSEETGGQYEQY
j_call: TRBJ2-7
v_call: TRBV6-1

cdr3_aa: ASSPIWEGNTEAF
j_call: TRBJ1-1
v_call: TRBV28

cdr3_aa: ASSAPLAEKNIQY
j_call: TRBJ2-4
v_call: TRBV7-2

cdr3_aa: ASSFEGSTDTQY
j_call: TRBJ2-3
v_call: TRBV28

cdr3_aa: ASSSGTEGEKLF
j_call: TRBJ1-4
v_call: TRBV5-1

cdr3_aa: ASSQGRTGVNTEAF
j_call: TRBJ1-1
v_call: TRBV28

cdr3_aa: ASSQSYGGRQPQH
j_call: TRBJ1-5
v_call: TRBV16

cdr3_aa: ASSLRAVGQGANTEAF
j_call: TRBJ1-1
v_call: TRBV5-1

cdr3_aa: ASSSDGRGSNQPQH
j_call: TRBJ1-5
v_call: TRBV7-9

cdr3_aa: ASKPLSTGGAGANVLT
j_call: TRBJ2-6
v_call: TRBV27

cdr3_aa: ASSVGQGDEKLF
j_call: TRBJ1-4
v_call: TRBV12-3/TRBV12-4

cdr3_aa: ASSQGTGLGTSEQY
j_call: TRBJ2-7
v_call: TRBV7-9

cdr3_aa: ASSPGGDRETQY
j_call: TRBJ2-5
v_call: TRBV18

cdr3_aa: ASSYVTVQETQY
j_call: TRBJ2-5
v_call: TRBV6-2/TRBV6-3

cdr3_aa: ATSPLNSYSTDTQY
j_call: TRBJ2-3
v_call: TRBV24-1

cdr3_aa: ATRGASYNEQF
j_call: TRBJ2-1
v_call: TRBV24-1

cdr3_aa: ASSHPGPGEQY
j_call: TRBJ2-7
v_call: TRBV7-2

cdr3_aa: ASSLLGLSPLH
j_call: TRBJ1-6
v_call: TRBV28

cdr3_aa: ASSRKVPGQGSNEQF
j_call: .
v_call: TRBV6-1

cdr3_aa: ASRYTGGSTEAF
j_call: TRBJ1-1
v_call: TRBV12-3/TRBV12-4

cdr3_aa: ASKTGWTEAF
j_call: TRBJ1-1
v_call: TRBV27

cdr3_aa: ASSYSNGQSSPQH
j_call: TRBJ1-5
v_call: TRBV6-2/TRBV6-3

cdr3_aa: ASSPGSENYGYT
j_call: TRBJ1-2
v_call: TRBV18

cdr3_aa: ASSLWGQGTYEQY
j_call: TRBJ2-7
v_call: TRBV28

cdr3_aa: ATSGQPGEQY
j_call: TRBJ2-7
v_call: TRBV24-1

cdr3_aa: ASRGRAGDGNTEAF
j_call: TRBJ1-1
v_call: TRBV7-9

cdr3_aa: ASSSRTGSYGYT
j_call: TRBJ1-2
v_call: TRBV28

cdr3_aa: ASTPLDGADYGYT
j_call: TRBJ1-2
v_call: TRBV19

cdr3_aa: ASSVGRQPHEAF
j_call: TRBJ1-1
v_call: TRBV9